This T cell receptor (beta chain) was profiled in a study of cytotoxic CD8 clonotypes in ibrutinib-treated CLL. Study information: There were over nine relapsed/refractory patients and 15 treatment-naive patients, and some 18 were IGHV unmutated. Overall study results and limits: Age-matched healthy donor levels were exceeded by baseline clonality, which tracked circulating CD8+ T-cell counts. Clonality climbed at ibrutinib response, then dropped toward baseline at progression.

Sequenced by immunoSEQ multiplex PCR; TCRdb stores in-frame clones only, minus some. The sample gives hundreds of thousands of clones, under 70% of which show up once; approximately 6% is in the top ten. The CDR3 is made up of 12 amino acids. Germline CDR1 is SNHLY and CDR2 is FYNNEI. The V end was cut by 8 bases, the J end by 4 bases, with 10 bases between. TCR beta library input comprised about 1.8 micrograms of genomic DNA from cryopreserved PBMCs. Notes on this clone: Its antigen remains unknown.

The sequence came from a human donor with chronic lymphocytic leukemia. The sample here was PBMCs, taken after 36 months of ibrutinib treatment. The chain employs TRBV2 and TRBJ2-3; tentatively, D is TRBD2 (5 bases). CDR3 in amino acids: CASGFSADTQYF. The DNA for the CDR3 is TGTGCCAGCGGTTTTAGCGCAGATACGCAGTATTTT.